This TCR beta chain was sequenced during a study of blood T cell repertoires in COVID-19. As for the study in general: Spain, Italy and the United States supplied samples that represented acute and convalescent COVID-19. Sample material is recorded as cDNA or gDNA derived from T cells, B-cell-depleted T cells, or PBMCs.

Germline V gene lookup returns CDR1 LNHDA and CDR2 SQIVND (reference sequence). V lost 7 bases, J lost 1 base, and 13 bases lay in between. The CDR3 is 15 amino acids. Original data processing: How many nucleated cells were present was estimated from reference gene primer amplification. Clones were read by immunoSEQ multiplex PCR, and TCRdb kept only the in-frame ones, dropping some. V and J calls and clone size are those listed in that table; D and trimming were worked out from the DNA. This sample has over 200,000 clones, with 88% found just once. Specimen: peripheral blood. This TCR was recovered from a man aged 55 to 70 who had recovered from COVID-19. The chain is built from TRBV19 and TRBJ2-2; TRBD1 is a possible D gene (5 bases). This CDR3 reads CASKSGWGNTGELFF. The CDR3 nucleotides are TGTGCCAGTAAATCAGGGTGGGGGAACACCGGGGAGCTGTTTTTT.